This passage covers 28 T cell receptor beta chains from one sample sequenced in a study of glioma-infiltrating T cells. Amplification of TCR alpha and beta CDR3 regions from RNA used iRepertoire nested multiplex PCR. One entry per CDR3 protein results from TCRdb running MiXCR on the multiplex PCR reads. The repertoire includes fewer than 4,000 distinct CDR3 sequences, about 90% of them detected once, and less than 30% sits in the top ten. The sequenced sample was glioma tissue, nonneoplastic brain tissue, or PBMCs (not recorded which). The receptors come from a human donor with low-grade glioma or glioblastoma, undergoing nonglioma brain surgery, or in good health (not recorded which).

This clonotype was detected a few times. This beta chain is a stray read from a library made for alpha chains; its abundance is not meaningful. The chain combines TRBV27 with TRBJ1-2, with TRBD1 identical over 7 bases. Germline CDR1 MNHEY, CDR2 SMNVEV (reference sequence). The V and J ends lost 2 bases and 7 bases, in that order; junction bases with no gene match: 4. This CDR3 comprises 13 residues. CDR3 in amino acids: CASSLNPGGGYTF. In DNA form, the CDR3 reads TGTGCCAGCAGTTTAAACCCAGGGGGTGGCTACACCTTC.

Notes on this clonotype: Because this beta chain is a stray read in a library intended to capture alpha chains, its abundance should not be given much weight. The rearrangement joins TRBV20-1 to TRBJ2-1; D is perhaps TRBD1 (7 bases). V gave up 5 bases and J gave up 8 bases, with 25 bases separating them. This CDR3 spans 16 amino acids. Germline CDR1 reads DFQATT; CDR2 reads SNEGSKA (reference sequence). The CDR3 DNA reads as TGCAGTGCTCCTCAACCAGGACAGGCCCGGAGGGATGAGCAGTTCTTC. As protein: CSAPQPGQARRDEQFF.

This clonotype was found a few times. The library was prepared for alpha chains; this beta chain is a stray read, so its frequency means little. The rearrangement links TRBV6-2 or TRBV6-3 to TRBJ2-7; no clear D. Germline V lookup: CDR1 MNHEY, CDR2 SVGEGT. The CDR3 extends over 14 amino acids. The V and J ends lost 1 base and 2 bases respectively, with 9 bases between them. The CDR3 here is CASSYYGFAYEQYF. CDR3 DNA sequence: TGTGCCAGCAGTTACTACGGATTCGCCTACGAGCAGTACTTC.

With regard to this clonotype: This beta chain is an off-target read within a library intended for alpha chains, so its frequency means little. This chain joins TRBV3-1 and TRBJ1-2; 10 positions match TRBD1. With 1 base clipped from V and 5 bases from J, the junction kept 7 bases outside the gene matches. The CDR3 runs 16 residues. The germline V gene has CDR1 LGHDT and CDR2 YNNKEL (reference sequence). The CDR3 here is CASSQVYGTGEYGYTF. The CDR3 bases are TGTGCCAGCAGCCAAGTTTACGGGACAGGGGAGTATGGCTACACCTTC.

With regard to this clonotype: This beta chain appears as a stray read in a library generated for alpha chains; its size is not informative. The V and J genes are TRBV6-2 or TRBV6-3 and TRBJ1-5; 7 positions match TRBD1. The CDR3 consists of 20 residues. V dropped 0 bases and J dropped 5; count of bases not matched to a gene: 19. Germline-derived CDR1 and CDR2 are MNHEY and SVGEGT. Here the CDR3 DNA reads TGTGCCAGCAGTTACTCTCCGGGACAGAGCAAAGGGTTTAGGGATCAGCCCCAGCATTTT. This codes for CASSYSPGQSKGFRDQPQHF.

As for this clonotype: At one end the junction does not follow the germline gene, possibly because of a read error. Since the library was made to target alpha chains, this beta chain is a stray read and its abundance is not meaningful. The rearrangement joins TRBV12-3 or TRBV12-4 to TRBJ1-1, with a weak D call TRBD1 (5 bases). The CDR3 extends over 13 amino acids. CDR3 sequence (DNA): TGTGCCAGCAGTTGGACACGTAACACTGAAGCTCTCTTT. This gives the protein CASSWTRNTEALF.

On this clonotype: Since the library was made to target alpha chains, this beta chain is a stray read and its abundance is not meaningful. This sequence joins TRBV7-2 and TRBJ2-1; D may match TRBD1 or TRBD2 (5 bases each). This CDR3 region has 15 residues. Trimming stripped 1 base from V and 4 bases from J, with 11 bases between. Looked up from germline, CDR1 is SGHTA and CDR2 is FQGNSA. CDR3 nucleotide sequence: TGTGCCAGCAGCTTAGGGGTGGGGACGTACAATGAGCAGTTCTTC. This gives the protein CASSLGVGTYNEQFF.

As to this clonotype: This beta chain slipped into a library made for alpha chains as a stray read, so its size is not meaningful. The J gene is TRBJ2-4, the V gene TRBV25-1; D remains unclear. This CDR3 spans 14 amino acids. Trimming took off 2 bases at V and 0 bases at J, with 5 bases between the two ends. Germline V CDR1 and CDR2: MGHDK, SYGVNS. The DNA for the CDR3 is TGTGCCAGCAGTGAACCGTTAGCCAAAAACATTCAGTACTTC. It codes for CASSEPLAKNIQYF.

Of note for this clonotype: In a library made to pick up alpha chains, this beta chain is a stray read with a size that means little. This sequence joins TRBV6-2 or TRBV6-3 and TRBJ1-1; a weak D match, TRBD1 (5 bases). This CDR3 contains 13 residues. Between the trimmed V and J ends, which lost 6 bases and 3 bases, there was a span of 11 bases. Germline CDR1 MNHEY, CDR2 SVGEGT. CDR3 region: CASRIGAHTEAFF. The CDR3 nucleotides read TGTGCCAGCAGAATCGGGGCCCACACTGAAGCTTTCTTT.

Remarks on this clonotype: This beta chain was picked up by a library intended for alpha chains and is off target, so its count carries little meaning. This sequence joins TRBV15 and TRBJ1-5; TRBD1 agrees at 7 bases. Germline V gene data show CDR1 as LNHNV and CDR2 as YYDKDF (reference sequence). The CDR3 spans 16 residues. Trimming at V came to 4 bases and at J to 7 bases, leaving 13 bases not matched to a gene. The CDR3 loop reads CATSTSLGTEKQPQHF. In nucleotides, the CDR3 is TGTGCCACCAGCACCAGTTTAGGGACAGAAAAGCAGCCCCAGCATTTT. The whole variable domain, remainder taken from reference TRBV15 and TRBJ1-5, is DAMVIQNPRYQVTQFGKPVTLSCSQTLNHNVMYWYQQKSSQAPKLLFHYYDKDFNNEADTPDNFQSRRPNTSFCFLDIRSPGLGDTAMYLCATSTSLGTEKQPQHFGDGTRLSIL.

This clonotype is a singleton in its sample. A library made for alpha chains picked up this beta chain off target, so its size means little. The chain has TRBV6-1 and TRBJ1-1; D uncertain. V was pared by 6 bases and J by 1 base, with 12 bases between. Germline V gives CDR1 MNHNS, CDR2 SASEGT. The length of the CDR3 is 14 residues. CDR3 sequence (DNA): TGTGCCAGCAGACTCCGGGCCCGGAACACTGAAGCTTTCTTT. Protein sequence: CASRLRARNTEAFF.

Details on this clonotype: This beta chain was picked up by a library intended for alpha chains and is off target, so its count carries little meaning. V gene TRBV6-5 combines with J gene TRBJ2-5, with D unclear. Germline V CDR1 and CDR2: MNHEY, SVGAGI. Trimming left V 9 bases short and J 4 bases short, with 12 bases between. This CDR3 spans 12 amino acids. The chain's CDR3 is CASLRPPETQYF. The CDR3 DNA reads as TGTGCCAGTTTGAGACCGCCAGAGACCCAGTACTTC.

With respect to this clonotype: The size of this beta chain means little, since it is a stray read in a library made for alpha chains. This sequence joins TRBV6-2 or TRBV6-3 and TRBJ2-3; 7 bases fit TRBD2. V gave up 4 bases and J gave up 1 base; unmatched junction bases: 11. The CDR3 loop spans 17 amino acids. Germline V CDR1 and CDR2: MNHEY, SVGEGT. The CDR3 DNA reads as TGTGCCAGCAGTTTGAGGGCGGGAGTGCGCGGCACAGATACGCAGTATTTT. It codes for CASSLRAGVRGTDTQYF.

A note on this clonotype: This beta chain represents an off-target read in a library built for alpha chains; its size is of limited meaning. The rearrangement uses TRBV20-1 and TRBJ1-1; D remains unclear. The CDR3 is 13 residues long. V lost 0 bases, J lost 6 bases, and 11 bases lay in between. Looked up from germline, CDR1 is DFQATT and CDR2 is SNEGSKA (reference sequence). This CDR3 reads CSAREGSGAEAFF. The DNA of the CDR3 is TGCAGTGCTAGAGAAGGATCGGGCGCTGAAGCTTTCTTT.

As to this clonotype: The size of this beta chain means little, since it is a stray read in a library made for alpha chains. The chain combines TRBV6-5 with TRBJ2-3, with TRBD2 identical over 9 bases. The CDR3 runs to 16 residues. Germline lookup yields CDR1 MNHEY and CDR2 SVGAGI. The V segment lost 5 bases and the J segment 5 bases; nucleotides outside the gene matches: 11. The DNA for the CDR3 is TGTGCCAGCAGTCGTAGCGGGGGAGAATTCCGAGATACGCAGTATTTT. This sequence encodes CASSRSGGEFRDTQYF.

On this clonotype itself: This beta chain is a stray sequence in a library constructed for alpha chains; its clone size is not meaningful. The CDR3 protein is CASETVLGNTIYF. CDR3 nucleotide sequence: TGTGCCAGCGAAACTGTCCTGGGAAACACCATATATTTT. This sequence joins TRBV7-2 and TRBJ1-3, with unresolved D. Looked up from germline, CDR1 is SGHTA and CDR2 is FQGNSA. The CDR3 covers 13 residues. The germline V and J ends were trimmed by 8 bases and 4 bases, with 12 bases remaining between them.

With regard to this clonotype: This beta chain lies outside the target of a library built for alpha chains; its clone size means little. This rearrangement joins TRBV7-2 to TRBJ2-5; no clear D. This CDR3 has 14 amino acids. Trimming pared 2 bases from V and 1 base from J, leaving 8 bases between. Germline V gene sequence: CDR1 SGHTA, CDR2 FQGNSA. The CDR3 DNA is TGTGCCAGCAGCTTATCGTACGGCCAAGAGACCCAGTACTTC. Translated, it gives CASSLSYGQETQYF.

In the case of this clonotype: As an off-target read in a library built for alpha chains, this beta chain has a frequency of little significance. The rearrangement uses TRBV6-1 and TRBJ1-2, with 7 positions matching TRBD1. The CDR3 runs to 12 residues. Germline lookup yields CDR1 MNHNS and CDR2 SASEGT. V dropped 10 bases and J dropped 5; count of bases not matched to a gene: 7. The CDR3 spells CAIRDSVYGYTF. CDR3 bases: TGTGCCATCAGGGACAGCGTTTATGGCTACACCTTC.

As to this clonotype: Little can be read into the size of this beta chain, an off-target read in a library designed for alpha chains. The chain is built from TRBV6-2 or TRBV6-3 and TRBJ1-1, with D tentatively TRBD1 (6 bases). Looked up from germline, CDR1 is MNHEY and CDR2 is SVGEGT. CDR3 size: 13 residues. Trimming stripped 4 bases from V and 5 bases from J, with 11 bases between. The CDR3 DNA is TGTGCCAGCAGTTTCACAGGGTCGACTGAAGCTTTCTTT. It translates to CASSFTGSTEAFF.

In the case of this clonotype: Since the library was made to target alpha chains, this beta chain is a stray read and its abundance is not meaningful. The chain employs TRBV20-1 and TRBJ1-5, with 8 bases fitting TRBD1. This CDR3 is 16 amino acids long. With V trimmed by 6 bases and J by 0 bases, 10 bases remained unmatched. Germline V gives CDR1 DFQATT, CDR2 SNEGSKA (reference sequence). CDR3 in amino acids: CSALLQGGNSNQPQHF. The CDR3 nucleotides are TGCAGTGCACTTCTACAGGGGGGAAATAGCAATCAGCCCCAGCATTTT.

Of note for this clonotype: This beta chain represents an off-target read in a library built for alpha chains; its size is of limited meaning. This chain joins TRBV6-2 or TRBV6-3 and TRBJ2-3; D gene unclear. In germline, CDR1 is MNHEY, CDR2 SVGEGT. The CDR3 has 17 amino acids. V dropped 6 bases and J dropped 3 bases, with 22 bases sitting between them. The CDR3 DNA reads TGTGCCAGCAGCCCCGAAGGCAGGAGAGTCGGAACAGATACGCAGTATTTT. It translates to CASSPEGRRVGTDTQYF.

With regard to this clonotype: Since the library was made to target alpha chains, this beta chain is a stray read and its abundance is not meaningful. The chain has TRBV6-2 or TRBV6-3 and TRBJ1-2; D is ambiguous. Germline V CDR1 and CDR2: MNHEY, SVGEGT. V lost 4 bases and J 4 bases, leaving 7 bases between the germline ends. The CDR3 consists of 12 residues. The CDR3 is CASSFGIYGYTF. CDR3 nucleotide sequence: TGTGCCAGCAGTTTCGGAATCTATGGCTACACCTTC.

A word on this clonotype: This beta chain slipped into a library made for alpha chains as a stray read, so its size is not meaningful. The genes are TRBV5-4 and TRBJ2-3; tentatively, D is TRBD2 (6 bases). The ends were cut back, 2 bases at V and 3 bases at J, with 13 bases in the middle. The germline gives CDR1 SGHNT, CDR2 YYREEE (reference sequence). The CDR3 has 15 amino acids. The CDR3 here is CASSLGGGKTDTQYF. The CDR3 DNA reads TGTGCCAGCAGCTTAGGTGGGGGGAAAACAGATACGCAGTATTTT. The full variable domain, its missing parts supplied by reference TRBV5-4 and TRBJ2-3, is ETGVTQSPTHLIKTRGQQVTLRCSSQSGHNTVSWYQQALGQGPQFIFQYYREEENGRGNFPPRFSGLQFPNYSSELNVNALELDDSALYLCASSLGGGKTDTQYFGPGTRLTVL.

Notes on this clonotype: A library made for alpha chains picked up this beta chain off target, so its size means little. The chain combines TRBV28 with TRBJ2-1; 11 bases are a match to TRBD2. This CDR3 comprises 15 residues. The junction had 11 bases not matched to a gene; V was cut back by 8 bases and J by 8 bases. CDR1 and CDR2 from the germline V gene are MDHEN and SYDVKM. CDR3 sequence (DNA): TGTGCCAGCCAAACTAGCGGGAGACACTCGGATGAGCAGTTCTTC. Amino acid sequence: CASQTSGRHSDEQFF.

This clonotype was seen a few times. This beta chain came through as a stray read in a library set up for alpha chains, and its size says little. The chain combines TRBV20-1 with TRBJ2-3, with 13 nucleotides matching TRBD2. With V trimmed by 4 bases and J by 6 bases, 4 bases remained unmatched. CDR3 length equals 14 residues. The germline V gene has CDR1 DFQATT and CDR2 SNEGSKA (reference sequence). For the CDR3, the DNA is TGCAGTGCTACTACGGGACTAGCGGGGGATACGCAGTATTTT. Translation gives CSATTGLAGDTQYF.

This clonotype showed up just once. An end of the junction differs from the germline gene, which may be a read error. A library prepared for alpha chains yielded this beta chain as an off-target read; its size is of little meaning. The chain couples TRBV6-8 to TRBJ2-3; 9 positions agree with TRBD2. This CDR3 region has 16 residues. The germline V gene has CDR1 MNHGY and CDR2 SAAAGT. This CDR3 reads CASSEGVAGGTDTQYF. The CDR3 DNA reads TGCGCCAGCAGTGAGGGAGTAGCGGGGGGCACAGATACGCAGTATTTT.

This clonotype has only a few counts. This beta chain is an unintended read in a library built for alpha chains; its size means little. The genes are TRBV27 and TRBJ1-2, with D possibly matching TRBD1 (5 bases). The V end lost 4 bases, the J end lost 0 bases, and 9 bases lay between the germline ends. The length of the CDR3 is 14 residues. The germline CDR1 and CDR2 sequences are MNHEY and SMNVEV (reference sequence). CDR3 residues: CASSSVTANYGYTF. CDR3 DNA sequence: TGTGCCAGCAGTTCCGTGACAGCTAACTATGGCTACACCTTC.

With respect to this clonotype: Because this beta chain is a stray read in a library intended to capture alpha chains, its abundance should not be given much weight. Written as DNA, the CDR3 is TGTGCCAGCAGCCTCGAAGGCAGGAGAGTCGGAACAGATACGCAGTATTTT. This gives the protein CASSLEGRRVGTDTQYF. This chain connects TRBV6-1 to TRBJ2-3; D is undetermined. Germline assignment: CDR1 MNHNS and CDR2 SASEGT. The germline V and J ends were trimmed by 6 bases and 3 bases, with 22 bases remaining between them. This CDR3 spans 17 amino acids.